This passage covers 17 T cell receptor beta chains from one sample sequenced in a study of siplizumab effects on memory and regulatory T cells. Assay: immunoSEQ multiplex PCR; the TCRdb copy retains only in-frame clones and omits some. This sample has approximately 110,000 clones, with around 93% found just once. Sequencing input: CD4+ T cells sorted from blood. The receptors derive from a human donor in good health.

The gene calls are TRBV9 and TRBJ1-5, with D hard to call. V lost 3 bases and J lost 7, with 17 bases in between. CDR1 and CDR2 from the germline V gene are SGDLS and YYNGEE. The CDR3 sequence is 15 residues long. The CDR3 DNA follows: TGTGCCAGCAGCGCCCTCTCAGGTGTTGGGCAGCCCCAGCATTTT. Its translation is CASSALSGVGQPQHF. Using reference TRBV9 and TRBJ1-5 for the parts outside the CDR3, the full variable domain is DSGVTQTPKHLITATGQRVTLRCSPRSGDLSVYWYQQSLDQGLQFLIQYYNGEERAKGNILERFSAQQFPDLHSELNLSSLELGDSALYFCASSALSGVGQPQHFGDGTRLSIL.

V is TRBV19 and J is TRBJ1-3; TRBD1 might be the D (5 bases). V was clipped by 7 bases and J by 0 bases, with 13 bases between them. This CDR3 is 15 amino acids long. Germline V gene lookup returns CDR1 LNHDA and CDR2 SQIVND (reference sequence). The CDR3 loop is CASNEGRLSGNTIYF. Written as DNA, the CDR3 is TGTGCCAGTAACGAGGGGCGACTCTCTGGAAACACCATATATTTT. The full variable domain, with the rest looked up from reference TRBV19 and TRBJ1-3, is DGGITQSPKYLFRKEGQNVTLSCEQNLNHDAMYWYRQDPGQGLRLIYYSQIVNDFQKGDIAEGYSVSREKKESFPLTVTSAQKNPTAFYLCASNEGRLSGNTIYFGEGSWLTVV.

The chain employs TRBV25-1 and TRBJ1-2, with 9 bases lining up with TRBD1. V shed 3 bases, J shed 7 bases, and the junction held 9 bases outside the gene matches. CDR1 and CDR2 (germline): MGHDK, SYGVNS. The CDR3 contains 15 residues. The CDR3 is CASSDPRGDRVGYTF. CDR3 DNA: TGTGCCAGCAGTGACCCAAGGGGGGACAGGGTTGGCTACACCTTC.

The chain has TRBV29-1 and TRBJ1-4; D is undetermined. The CDR3 totals 13 residues. Germline assignment: CDR1 SQVTM and CDR2 ANQGSEA. Trimming shortened V by 5 bases and J by 6 bases, and 13 bases separated the two germline ends. The chain's CDR3 is CSVKDRADEKLFF. CDR3 in DNA: TGCAGCGTTAAGGACCGTGCGGATGAAAAACTGTTTTTT.

J is TRBJ2-2 and V is TRBV7-2; TRBD2 is a possible D gene (7 bases). The V and J ends lost 4 bases and 4 bases respectively, with 16 bases between them. CDR3 length: 16 amino acids. Germline V gene lookup returns CDR1 SGHTA and CDR2 FQGNSA. In DNA, the CDR3 is TGTGCCAGCAGCTCCATGGGGGGGCTGGTCACCGGGGAGCTGTTTTTT. This encodes CASSSMGGLVTGELFF. Together with reference TRBV7-2 and TRBJ2-2, the CDR3 gives the full variable domain: GAGVSQSPSNKVTEKGKDVELRCDPISGHTALYWYRQSLGQGLEFLIYFQGNSAPDKSGLPSDRFSAERTGGSVSTLTIQRTQQEDSAVYLCASSSMGGLVTGELFFGEGSRLTVL.

The chain combines TRBV7-9 with TRBJ2-2; 12 bases fit TRBD2. The CDR3 spans 18 residues. Germline values: CDR1 SEHNR, CDR2 FQNEAQ (reference sequence). The V segment lost 3 bases and the J segment 4 bases; nucleotides outside the gene matches: 9. The CDR3 reads CASSFSLAGGRITGELFF. CDR3 in DNA: TGTGCCAGCAGCTTCAGCCTAGCGGGGGGGCGAATCACCGGGGAGCTGTTTTTT.

The chain employs TRBV4-2 and TRBJ2-4; 11 bases are shared with TRBD2. Losses at the gene ends were 8 bases for V and 5 bases for J; bases not matched to a gene: 5. The germline V gene encodes CDR1 LGHNA and CDR2 YNFKEQ. The CDR3 extends over 14 amino acids. The CDR3, as DNA: TGTGCCAGCCGCGGACTAGCGGGCGAAAACATTCAGTACTTC. Its protein is CASRGLAGENIQYF.

The chain is built from TRBV5-4 and TRBJ1-6; 11 nucleotides line up with TRBD1. Germline V CDR1 and CDR2: SGHNT, YYREEE (reference sequence). The junction had 7 bases not matched to a gene; V was cut back by 2 bases and J by 6 bases. The CDR3 contains 17 residues. The CDR3 nucleotides read TGTGCCAGCAGCTTCGCCCCCGGACAGGGGGCTAATTCACCCCTCCACTTT. Residues: CASSFAPGQGANSPLHF.

The V gene is TRBV28, the J gene TRBJ1-5; TRBD1 agrees at 11 bases. Germline CDR1 is MDHEN and CDR2 is SYDVKM. This CDR3 is built from 16 residues. Trimming removed 4 bases from V and 6 bases from J; junction bases left unmatched: 8. The CDR3 DNA follows: TGTGCCAGCAGTTGGACAGGGGGCCGATTGGGTCAGCCCCAGCATTTT. The encoded protein is CASSWTGGRLGQPQHF.

The CDR3 DNA sequence: TGTGCCAGCAGCCTGGGGCCTACGTACGAGCAGTACTTC. Protein product: CASSLGPTYEQYF. This chain connects TRBV6-1 to TRBJ2-7; TRBD1 is a possible D gene (5 bases). Germline V gene sequence: CDR1 MNHNS, CDR2 SASEGT. The CDR3 sequence is 13 residues long. V was shortened by 6 bases and J by 4 bases, with 13 bases between the two germline ends.

The chain uses TRBV2 and TRBJ1-6; D is uncertain. With 6 bases removed from V and 8 bases from J, the gap between germline ends came to 8 bases. Germline CDR1 reads SNHLY; CDR2 reads FYNNEI. CDR3 length equals 12 residues. DNA for the CDR3: TGTGCCAGCAGGGTAGATGATTCACCCCTCCACTTT. Translation: CASRVDDSPLHF.

Only a few counts were recorded for this clone. The gene calls are TRBV4-1 and TRBJ1-2; D is perhaps TRBD1 (5 bases). This CDR3 comprises 14 residues. The V gene's germline CDR1 is MGHRA and CDR2 YSYEKL. The ends were cut back, 5 bases at V and 3 bases at J, with 13 bases in the middle. The chain's CDR3 is CASSFGGMDYGYTF. For the CDR3, the DNA is TGCGCCAGCAGCTTTGGGGGGATGGACTATGGCTACACCTTC.

V is TRBV4-1 and J is TRBJ2-3; 8 nucleotides align to TRBD2. V trimming: 5 bases; J trimming: 1 base; junction bases outside the gene matches: 5. CDR3 length equals 15 residues. The germline V gene encodes CDR1 MGHRA and CDR2 YSYEKL. The CDR3 DNA is TGCGCCAGCAGCAAAGGTAGCGGGGGCACAGATACGCAGTATTTT. As protein: CASSKGSGGTDTQYF.

This rearrangement joins TRBV5-6 to TRBJ1-1, with D unclear. Germline V gene sequence: CDR1 SGHDT, CDR2 YYEEEE. This CDR3 region has 14 residues. The V and J ends lost 2 bases and 4 bases respectively, with 12 bases between them. CDR3 region: CASSFSGIGTEAFF. DNA for the CDR3: TGTGCCAGCAGCTTTTCCGGGATTGGCACTGAAGCTTTCTTT.

This clone was found once. V usage is TRBV19 and J usage is TRBJ2-6, with TRBD1 matching over 9 bases. J lost 0 bases, V lost 5 bases, and 5 bases had no gene match. This CDR3 spans 17 amino acids. From germline, CDR1 is LNHDA and CDR2 SQIVND (reference sequence). This chain's CDR3 is CASSPGTGRSGANVLTF. The CDR3 DNA sequence: TGTGCCAGTAGTCCCGGGACAGGGCGCTCTGGGGCCAACGTCCTGACTTTC.

The rearrangement uses TRBV4-1 and TRBJ1-2, with unresolved D. Germline CDR1 MGHRA, CDR2 YSYEKL. This CDR3 is 14 amino acids long. V was cut by 3 bases and J by 4 bases, with 12 bases left in between. CDR3 in DNA: TGCGCCAGCAGCCAGGCCGACATCGGCTATGGCTACACCTTC. Its protein is CASSQADIGYGYTF.

The chain combines TRBV29-1 with TRBJ1-5; a possible D gene is TRBD1 (6 bases). The CDR3 sequence is 13 residues long. Trimming pared 3 bases from V and 7 bases from J, leaving 13 bases between. Germline values: CDR1 SQVTM, CDR2 ANQGSEA. CDR3 DNA sequence: TGCAGCGTTGACCAGGGGCTGGGACAGCCCCAGCATTTT. It encodes CSVDQGLGQPQHF.